This T cell receptor beta chain was documented in a study of cytomegalovirus exposure and HLA in healthy donors. Whole-study context: Ancestry clustering placed 70% to 85% of several hundred genotyped donors in the Caucasian-associated cluster.

Concerning this clone: The antigen is unknown.

The CDR3 covers 14 residues. Trimming removed 4 bases from V and 8 bases from J, with 15 bases in between. Germline CDR1 is SNHLY and CDR2 is FYNNEI. Primers included in the PCR were 60 Vbeta and 13 Jbeta primers. Clones were sequenced by immunoSEQ multiplex PCR, and TCRdb holds only the in-frame ones, with some missing. The repertoire includes some 130,000 clones, 70% to 80% of them detected once, and approximately 6.2% sits in the top ten. Study-level findings and limits: The study designated fewer than 200 TCR beta chains cytomegalovirus-associated. Association of a missense DCLRE1C variant with TCR beta V- and J-gene trimming was reported in a later analysis. Researchers reportedly found TCR beta sequences accurately predicted most subjects' HLA-A and HLA-B alleles.

The source of this sequence is a man aged 35 to 55 in good health and CMV-seropositive. What was sequenced was PBMCs. The genes are TRBV2 and TRBJ2-1; D is perhaps TRBD2 (6 bases). The CDR3 DNA reads as TGTGCCAGCAGTGCTTCGGGACTCCCATATGAGCAGTTCTTC. Translated: CASSASGLPYEQFF.